These 3 T cell receptor beta chains share one sample of origin, sequenced in a study of blood T cell repertoires in COVID-19. The data were produced by immunoSEQ multiplex PCR, yet TCRdb's version contains in-frame clones alone and is incomplete. The sample shows under 250,000 clones, roughly four fifths of them seen only once. Sequenced sample: peripheral blood. Receptors were obtained from a woman in her 70s with acute or convalescent COVID-19.

J is TRBJ2-5 and V is TRBV9; D is perhaps TRBD2 (6 bases). This CDR3 contains 15 residues. V lost 2 bases and J lost 3, with 14 bases in between. CDR1 and CDR2 (germline): SGDLS, YYNGEE. In DNA, the CDR3 is TGTGCCAGCAGCGTCCAGGGAGGAGTGGAAGAGACCCAGTACTTC. It yields the protein CASSVQGGVEETQYF.

The V and J genes are TRBV5-1 and TRBJ2-1; a weak D match, TRBD1 (5 bases). The CDR3 runs 16 residues. Germline lookup yields CDR1 SGHRS and CDR2 YFSETQ. V was shortened by 0 bases and J by 3 bases, with 13 bases between the two germline ends. For the CDR3, the DNA is TGCGCCAGCAGCTTGGTCTTTAGTCAGGGCTACAATGAGCAGTTCTTC. This gives the protein CASSLVFSQGYNEQFF. The entire variable domain, with the rest obtained from reference TRBV5-1 and TRBJ2-1, is as follows: KAGVTQTPRYLIKTRGQQVTLSCSPISGHRSVSWYQQTPGQGLQFLFEYFSETQRNKGNFPGRFSGRQFSNSRSEMNVSTLELGDSALYLCASSLVFSQGYNEQFFGPGTRLTVL.

This clone was counted only a few times. The chain couples TRBV7-2 to TRBJ2-7; 8 bases map to TRBD2. This CDR3 spans 15 amino acids. Trimming removed 5 bases from V and 2 bases from J; junction bases left unmatched: 8. Germline assignment: CDR1 SGHTA and CDR2 FQGNSA. CDR3 residues: CASSRGGRATYEQYF. DNA of the CDR3: TGTGCCAGCAGCCGGGGGGGGCGGGCCACCTACGAGCAGTACTTC.